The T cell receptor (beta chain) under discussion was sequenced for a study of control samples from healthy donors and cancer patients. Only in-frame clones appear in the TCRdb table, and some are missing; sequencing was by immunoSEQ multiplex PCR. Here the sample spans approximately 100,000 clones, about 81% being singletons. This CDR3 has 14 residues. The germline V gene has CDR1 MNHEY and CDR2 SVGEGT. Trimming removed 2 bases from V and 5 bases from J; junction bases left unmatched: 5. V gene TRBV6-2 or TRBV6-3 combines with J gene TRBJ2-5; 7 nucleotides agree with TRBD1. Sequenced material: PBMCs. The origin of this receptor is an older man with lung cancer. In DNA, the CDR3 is TGTGCCAGCAGTTACCTGGGCAGGGGGGAGACCCAGTACTTC. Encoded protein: CASSYLGRGETQYF.